Shown below are 16 T cell receptor beta chains from a single sample sequenced in a study of shared clonotypes between healthy human individuals. Some clones are missing from TCRdb's copy, which holds only in-frame ones; the method was immunoSEQ multiplex PCR. The table includes approximately 2.3 million clones, approximately 95% detected once. The sequenced material came from naive CD4+ T cells from PBMCs. Subset: CD45RA+ positively selected. These receptors all come from a man aged 18 to 30 in good health. Some clones in this sample may be carry-over from other donors' samples.

The V call is TRBV7-8, the J call TRBJ1-5; TRBD1 matches at 9 bases. Looked up from germline, CDR1 is SGHVS and CDR2 is FQNEAQ. The CDR3 extends over 15 amino acids. V was clipped by 5 bases and J by 0 bases; unmatched bases: 2. CDR3 in amino acids: CASSMDRGSNQPQHF. The DNA of the CDR3 is TGTGCCAGCAGCATGGACAGGGGTAGCAATCAGCCCCAGCATTTT.

This clone has only a few counts. The V gene is TRBV19, the J gene TRBJ1-5; 7 bases agree with TRBD1. V shed 10 bases and J 2 bases; nucleotides not matched to a gene: 11. Germline V gene data show CDR1 as LNHDA and CDR2 as SQIVND (reference sequence). The CDR3 sequence is 15 residues long. The CDR3 DNA reads TGTGCCACTCAGGGGGTCGGGTTGGGCAATCAGCCCCAGCATTTT. Encoded protein: CATQGVGLGNQPQHF.

Of note for this clone: Other DNA sequences of this sample code for an identical CDR3. This chain joins TRBV5-4 and TRBJ2-5; possibly TRBD2 for D (5 bases). Germline CDR1 reads SGHNT; CDR2 reads YYREEE (reference sequence). The CDR3 has 16 residues. Trimming cost V 0 bases and J 4 bases, with 16 bases left between them. The CDR3 protein is CASSLGLAGAGETQYF. The CDR3 nucleotides are TGTGCCAGCAGCTTGGGACTTGCGGGTGCGGGAGAGACCCAGTACTTC. Combining the CDR3 with reference TRBV5-4 and TRBJ2-5 gives the whole variable domain ETGVTQSPTHLIKTRGQQVTLRCSSQSGHNTVSWYQQALGQGPQFIFQYYREEENGRGNFPPRFSGLQFPNYSSELNVNALELDDSALYLCASSLGLAGAGETQYFGPGTRLLVL.

V and J are TRBV19 and TRBJ2-7, with D perhaps matching TRBD1 (6 bases). Germline CDR1 reads LNHDA; CDR2 reads SQIVND (reference sequence). Deletions cut 6 bases from V and 2 bases from J, with 14 bases between. This CDR3 has 14 residues. The CDR3 region is CASSSTGRAYEQYF. The CDR3 coding sequence is TGTGCCAGTAGCTCGACAGGCAGGGCCTACGAGCAGTACTTC.

The chain links TRBV2 to TRBJ2-3; D is uncertain. The V and J ends lost 8 bases and 2 bases respectively, with 14 bases between them. CDR1 is SNHLY, CDR2 FYNNEI, per germline. The CDR3 totals 14 residues. The CDR3 DNA reads as TGTGCCAGCCTTGTCCCAGGACCCACAGATACGCAGTATTTT. Translated, it gives CASLVPGPTDTQYF.

The genes are TRBV4-2 and TRBJ1-2; 8 bases line up with TRBD1. J lost 7 bases, V lost 4 bases, and 8 bases had no gene match. The CDR3 loop spans 14 amino acids. The germline gives CDR1 LGHNA, CDR2 YNFKEQ. CDR3 amino acids: CASSPGGAYSGYTF. The CDR3 DNA sequence: TGTGCCAGCAGCCCAGGGGGCGCTTATAGTGGCTACACCTTC.

A few counts support this clone. The J gene is TRBJ1-4, the V gene TRBV18; 7 bases are a match to TRBD1. The germline V gene has CDR1 KGHSH and CDR2 LQKENI. The V and J ends lost 5 bases and 2 bases, in that order; junction bases with no gene match: 2. There are 14 residues in the CDR3. Written as DNA, the CDR3 is TGTGCCAGCTCAGAGACAGGGACTAATGAAAAACTGTTTTTT. It yields the protein CASSETGTNEKLFF.

V and J are TRBV14 and TRBJ2-7; D perhaps matches TRBD2 (5 bases). The length of the CDR3 is 14 residues. Germline CDR1 is SGHDN and CDR2 is FVKESK. V lost 1 base, J lost 8 bases, and 15 bases lay in between. This chain's CDR3 is CASSQGDAREQQYF. The CDR3 coding sequence is TGTGCCAGCAGCCAAGGAGATGCTAGGGAGCAGCAGTACTTC.

This chain connects TRBV18 to TRBJ1-3, with D unresolved. Germline loops: CDR1 KGHSH, CDR2 LQKENI. CDR3 length equals 15 residues. Trimming stripped 5 bases from V and 3 bases from J, with 14 bases between. The CDR3 protein is CASSASRAGGNTIYF. CDR3 nucleotide sequence: TGTGCCAGCTCAGCGTCGAGGGCTGGTGGAAACACCATATATTTT.

V and J are TRBV2 and TRBJ1-5; the match to TRBD1 covers 7 bases. Per germline, CDR1 SNHLY and CDR2 FYNNEI. The J segment lost 4 bases and the V segment lost 10 bases, leaving 16 bases of the junction unmatched. The CDR3 loop spans 16 amino acids. CDR3 coding DNA: TGTGCCACCGCGGCAGGGACAGACCCCCGGAATCAGCCCCAGCATTTT. Residues: CATAAGTDPRNQPQHF.

The J gene is TRBJ2-5, the V gene TRBV28; D could derive from TRBD1 or TRBD2 (5 bases each). V dropped 5 bases and J dropped 5 bases, with 18 bases sitting between them. CDR1 is MDHEN, CDR2 SYDVKM, per germline. The length of the CDR3 is 15 residues. CDR3 region: CASSGGGDLKETQYF. DNA of the CDR3: TGTGCCAGCAGTGGGGGTGGGGATCTTAAGGAGACCCAGTACTTC.

Only a few counts were recorded for this clone. The chain links TRBV29-1 to TRBJ1-3, with D perhaps matching TRBD1 (6 bases). CDR3 length: 14 amino acids. The germline V gene encodes CDR1 SQVTM and CDR2 ANQGSEA. Trimming left V 4 bases short and J 4 bases short, with 14 bases between. CDR3 amino acids: CSVVSSGDGNTIYF. The DNA for the CDR3 is TGCAGCGTTGTTAGTTCAGGGGACGGAAACACCATATATTTT. The entire variable domain, with the rest obtained from reference TRBV29-1 and TRBJ1-3, is as follows: SAVISQKPSRDICQRGTSLTIQCQVDSQVTMMFWYRQQPGQSLTLIATANQGSEATYESGFVIDKFPISRPNLTFSTLTVSNMSPEDSSIYLCSVVSSGDGNTIYFGEGSWLTVV.

The CDR3, as DNA: TGTGCCAGCAGCTTAGGAGCGGGACGGGCCGGCCTCACAGATACGCAGTATTTT. Protein sequence: CASSLGAGRAGLTDTQYF. The chain couples TRBV7-9 to TRBJ2-3; TRBD2 aligns across 7 bases. This CDR3 spans 18 amino acids. V lost 1 base to trimming and J lost 2 bases; unmatched junction nucleotides: 12. Germline V gene data show CDR1 as SEHNR and CDR2 as FQNEAQ (reference sequence).

The chain links TRBV9 to TRBJ1-3; D remains ambiguous. The germline V gene has CDR1 SGDLS and CDR2 YYNGEE. There are 15 residues in the CDR3. V was shortened by 2 bases and J by 0 bases, with 9 bases between the two germline ends. The CDR3 region has the DNA TGTGCCAGCAGCGTTTTTTCCTCCTCTGGAAACACCATATATTTT. Its protein is CASSVFSSSGNTIYF.

The chain links TRBV28 to TRBJ2-1; 7 bases are a match to TRBD1. The trim removed 3 bases at V and 4 bases at J, leaving 15 bases unmatched. The V gene's germline CDR1 is MDHEN and CDR2 SYDVKM. CDR3 size: 18 residues. DNA for the CDR3: TGTGCCAGCAGTTTGGCCGGAGCCCGGACAGGTGCATACAATGAGCAGTTCTTC. This translates into CASSLAGARTGAYNEQFF.

J is TRBJ2-1 and V is TRBV11-3, with TRBD1 as a possible D gene (6 bases). The V end was cut by 5 bases, the J end by 0 bases, with 14 bases between. Germline lookup yields CDR1 SGHNT and CDR2 YENEEA. The length of the CDR3 is 16 residues. The CDR3 spells CASSPGQFFSYNEQFF. The CDR3 region has the DNA TGTGCCAGCAGCCCTGGACAGTTTTTCTCCTACAATGAGCAGTTCTTC.